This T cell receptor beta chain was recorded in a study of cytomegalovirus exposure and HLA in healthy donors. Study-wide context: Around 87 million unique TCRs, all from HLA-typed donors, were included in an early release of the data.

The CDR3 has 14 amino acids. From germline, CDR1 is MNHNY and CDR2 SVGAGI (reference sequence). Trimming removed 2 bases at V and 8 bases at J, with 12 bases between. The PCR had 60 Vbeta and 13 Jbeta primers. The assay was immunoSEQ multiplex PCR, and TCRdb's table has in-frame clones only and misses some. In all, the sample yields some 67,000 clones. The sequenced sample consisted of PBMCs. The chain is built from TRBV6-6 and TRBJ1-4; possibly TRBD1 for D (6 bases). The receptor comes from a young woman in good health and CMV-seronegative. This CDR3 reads CASSYVGGDEKLFF. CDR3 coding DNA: TGTGCCAGCAGTTACGTAGGGGGAGACGAAAAACTGTTTTTT.